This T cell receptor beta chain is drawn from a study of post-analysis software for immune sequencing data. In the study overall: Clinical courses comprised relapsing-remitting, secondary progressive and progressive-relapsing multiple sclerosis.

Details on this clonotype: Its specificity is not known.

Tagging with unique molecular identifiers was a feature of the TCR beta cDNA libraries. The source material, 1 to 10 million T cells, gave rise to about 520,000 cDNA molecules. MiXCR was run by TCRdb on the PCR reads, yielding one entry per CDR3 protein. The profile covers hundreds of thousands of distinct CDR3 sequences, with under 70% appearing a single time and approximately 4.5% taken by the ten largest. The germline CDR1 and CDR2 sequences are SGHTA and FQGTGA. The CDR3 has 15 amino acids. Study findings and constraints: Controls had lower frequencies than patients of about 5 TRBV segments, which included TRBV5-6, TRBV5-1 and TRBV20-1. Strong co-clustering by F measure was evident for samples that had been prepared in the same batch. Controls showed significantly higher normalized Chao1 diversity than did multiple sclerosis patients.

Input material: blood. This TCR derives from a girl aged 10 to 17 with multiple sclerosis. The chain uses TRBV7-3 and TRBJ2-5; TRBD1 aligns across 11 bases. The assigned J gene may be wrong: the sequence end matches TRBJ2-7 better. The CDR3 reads CASSLGGTGGSEQYF. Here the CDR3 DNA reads TGTGCCAGCAGCTTAGGCGGGACAGGGGGATCCGAGCAGTACTTC.